These 14 T cell receptor beta chains came from one sample sequenced in a study of tumor-infiltrating lymphocytes in primary liver carcinoma. Researchers generated TCR beta cDNA from roughly 520 ng of total RNA, relying on a constant-region primer. ARM-PCR, slightly modified, supplied the TCR beta libraries through three nested multiplex PCR rounds. The first two PCR rounds used TRBV1-TRBV30 forward primers with a C-beta reverse primer, nine to eleven cycles each. Each CDR3 protein gets one entry after TCRdb re-called the multiplex PCR reads with MiXCR. The sample yields approximately 42,000 distinct CDR3 sequences, roughly 74% seen once. Co-extraction of RNA and DNA was performed on about 20-33 mg of unsorted bulk tissue. Sequencing input: tumor-adjacent normal liver tissue. The receptors come from a woman in her 30s with primary liver carcinoma and hepatitis B virus infection.

A remark on this clonotype: One junction end disagrees with the germline gene, perhaps due to a read error. The chain is built from TRBV5-6 and TRBJ2-7; a possible D gene is TRBD2 (6 bases). Germline CDR1 and CDR2: SGHDT and YYEEEE. The CDR3 is 15 amino acids. DNA of the CDR3: TGTGCCAGCAACTTGAGAAACGGGAGAGGTGACGAGCAGTACTTC. This translates into CASNLRNGRGDEQYF.

V usage is TRBV20-1 and J usage is TRBJ2-7, with D unclear. CDR1 is DFQATT, CDR2 SNEGSKA, per germline (reference sequence). CDR3 length: 12 residues. V was shortened by 8 bases and J by 0 bases, with 11 bases between the two germline ends. CDR3: CSTPESSYEQYF. Here the CDR3 DNA reads TGCAGTACCCCAGAAAGCTCCTACGAGCAGTACTTC.

Note on this clonotype: Here the CDR3 omits its conserved ending phenylalanine or tryptophan, so a read error is the likely source. J is TRBJ2-5 and V is TRBV4-2, with TRBD2 matching over 8 bases. The junction had 19 bases not matched to a gene; V was cut back by 4 bases and J by 9 bases. The CDR3 contains 17 residues. Germline V gene sequence: CDR1 LGHNA, CDR2 YNFKEQ. The CDR3 DNA follows: TGTGCCAGCAGCCGAAACGCGGGAGGAGGGGGGGCTGAGGCCCAGTACATC. Its translation is CASSRNAGGGGAEAQYI.

As for this clonotype: The junction departs from germline at one end; a sequencing error may be responsible. CDR3 region: CVSSLVGLNSGELFF. DNA for the CDR3: TGTGTCAGCAGTTTAGTCGGATTGAACTCCGGGGAGCTGTTTTTT. The genes are TRBV28 and TRBJ2-2; D is unresolved. The V gene's germline CDR1 is MDHEN and CDR2 SYDVKM. The CDR3 has 15 amino acids. Filled out from reference TRBV28 and TRBJ2-2, the complete variable domain reads DVKVTQSSRYLVKRTGEKVFLECVQDMDHENMFWYRQDPGLGLRLIYFSYDVKMKEKGDIPEGYSVSREKKERFSLILESASTNQTSMYLCVSSLVGLNSGELFFGEGSRLTVL.

Worth noting for this clonotype: Its ends do not fully match the called genes, so a read error is possible. V usage is TRBV6-2 or TRBV6-3 and J usage is TRBJ2-3; the match to TRBD1 covers 8 bases. The CDR3 is 13 residues long. CDR1 MNHEY and CDR2 SVGEGT come from the germline V gene. The CDR3 sequence is CVSRTGRTYTQYF. For the CDR3, the DNA is TGTGTCAGCAGGACAGGGCGGACATATACGCAGTATTTT.

This clonotype has a handful of counts. A much larger clone differs from this one at a single base, so this may be a read error. The missing conserved phenylalanine or tryptophan at the end of this CDR3 makes a read error likely. The chain employs TRBV7-9 and TRBJ2-5; D is undetermined. Looked up from germline, CDR1 is SEHNR and CDR2 is FQNEAQ (reference sequence). Trimming took off 3 bases at V and 5 bases at J, with 10 bases between the two ends. The CDR3 is 13 amino acids. The CDR3 here is CASSFSRLETQYS. Here the CDR3 DNA reads TGTGCCAGCAGCTTCTCCAGGTTGGAGACCCAGTACTCC.

The chain carries TRBV6-6 and TRBJ2-3, with D uncertain. Germline loops: CDR1 MNHNY, CDR2 SVGAGI (reference sequence). The CDR3 is 16 amino acids. Trimming took 4 bases from V and 7 from J, leaving 21 bases between them. In DNA form, the CDR3 reads TGTGCCAGCAGTTCAGGTCTATCAAGCAAGGCATATACGCAGTATTTT. Protein: CASSSGLSSKAYTQYF.

As regards this clonotype: It is likely a read error, because the conserved phenylalanine at the end of the CDR3 is missing. This chain connects TRBV4-3 to TRBJ2-7; D might be TRBD2 (6 bases). Germline CDR1 and CDR2: LGHNA and YSLEER. The CDR3 contains 18 residues. This CDR3 reads CANSQAPLETRGSYEQYL. The CDR3 DNA reads TGCGCCAACAGCCAAGCTCCCCTCGAGACTAGAGGGTCGTACGAGCAGTACTTA.

The chain is built from TRBV10-2 and TRBJ2-2, with D tentatively TRBD2 (5 bases). The length of the CDR3 is 13 residues. Germline CDR1 is WSHSY and CDR2 is SAAADI. The CDR3 DNA reads TGCGCGAGAAGTGCATTAGGGAGCGGGGAGCTGTTTTTT. Protein product: CARSALGSGELFF.

About this clonotype itself: A single base separates this from a much larger clone, so it may be a read error. The chain has TRBV30 and TRBJ1-5, with a possible D match to TRBD1 (5 bases). Germline CDR1 and CDR2: GTSNPN and SVGIG (reference sequence). This CDR3 region has 13 residues. Deletions cut 7 bases from V and 7 bases from J, with 17 bases between. For the CDR3, the DNA is TGTGCCTATACGACAGCCTCGGGCCAGCCCCAGCATTTT. It specifies CAYTTASGQPQHF.

A word on this clonotype: At one end, the junction sequence differs from germline, possibly due to a read error. The rearrangement joins TRBV12-3 or TRBV12-4 to TRBJ1-1; 7 positions agree with TRBD1. The CDR3 sequence is 14 residues long. In DNA form, the CDR3 reads TGTGACAGCAGTTTTCAGGGGGTAATGACTGAAGCTTTCTTT. This encodes CDSSFQGVMTEAFF.

On this clonotype: At one end, the junction sequence differs from germline, possibly due to a read error. V usage is TRBV12-3 or TRBV12-4 and J usage is TRBJ1-1, with D unresolved. The CDR3 is 15 residues long. CDR3 sequence: CARSFSSTGNTEDFF. The CDR3 DNA is TGTGCCAGGAGTTTTTCCAGCACCGGGAACACTGAAGATTTCTTT.

Concerning this clonotype itself: Sequence at one end of the junction differs from germline and may be a read error. The rearrangement uses TRBV6-1 and TRBJ1-6; D ambiguous. The CDR3 is 16 amino acids. Per the germline V gene, CDR1 is MNHNS and CDR2 is SASEGT. This chain's CDR3 is CARSEGPSSYNSPFHF. The CDR3 coding sequence is TGTGCCAGGAGTGAAGGGCCGAGCTCCTATAATTCACCCTTCCACTTT.

The chain couples TRBV11-2 to TRBJ2-7; possible D gene TRBD1, 5 bases. The CDR3 spans 15 residues. The germline CDR1 and CDR2 sequences are SGHAT and FQNNGV. Between the trimmed V and J ends, which lost 0 bases and 13 bases, there was a span of 22 bases. The CDR3 sequence: CASSLDRARAYVQYF. CDR3 sequence (DNA): TGTGCCAGCAGCTTAGATCGTGCCAGGGCATACGTGCAATACTTC.